These 25 T cell receptor beta chains share one sample of origin, sequenced in a study of technical replicates of blood from a few donors. TCRdb keeps only in-frame clones here, not all; method: immunoSEQ multiplex PCR. The repertoire holds 82,000 or so clones, with approximately 96% as singletons. The source material was T cells isolated from PBMCs. These receptor sequences come from a human donor in good health.

The rearrangement joins TRBV18 to TRBJ2-2; tentative D call: TRBD1 (5 bases). Per germline, CDR1 KGHSH and CDR2 LQKENI. CDR3 length: 16 amino acids. V shed 3 bases and J shed 1 base, with 12 bases lying between them. CDR3 sequence: CASSPFLTGNTGELFF. The CDR3 DNA is TGTGCCAGCTCACCTTTTCTCACAGGGAACACCGGGGAGCTGTTTTTT.

The chain has TRBV13 and TRBJ1-2; 8 bases line up with TRBD1. Per the germline V gene, CDR1 is PRHDT and CDR2 is FYEKMQ (reference sequence). Trimming took 5 bases from V and 4 from J; bases not matched to a gene: 9. This CDR3 is 15 amino acids long. Here the CDR3 reads CASSAPDREGYGYTF. The CDR3 DNA reads as TGTGCCAGCAGCGCCCCGGACAGGGAGGGCTATGGCTACACCTTC.

J is TRBJ2-3 and V is TRBV7-6, with 12 bases lining up with TRBD2. The junction had 5 bases not matched to a gene; V was cut back by 5 bases and J by 2 bases. Germline-derived CDR1 and CDR2 are SGHVS and FNYEAQ. This CDR3 is built from 16 residues. The CDR3 region is CASSPWTSGNTDTQYF. The CDR3 nucleotides read TGTGCCAGCAGCCCCTGGACTAGCGGGAACACAGATACGCAGTATTTT.

This clone was found once. The rearrangement uses TRBV5-1 and TRBJ2-1, with 8 bases that match TRBD2. J gave up 7 bases and V 5 bases, and 5 bases lay outside the gene matches. The CDR3 runs to 13 residues. The germline V gene encodes CDR1 SGHRS and CDR2 YFSETQ. The CDR3 is CASRTSGPNEQFF. The CDR3 coding sequence is TGCGCCAGCAGAACTAGCGGCCCAAATGAGCAGTTCTTC.

This clone was detected only once. The gene calls are TRBV4-2 and TRBJ2-2; D might be TRBD1 (6 bases). The CDR3 sequence is 18 residues long. From germline, CDR1 is LGHNA and CDR2 YNFKEQ. The V end was cut by 2 bases, the J end by 7 bases, with 23 bases between. As DNA, the CDR3 is TGTGCCAGCAGCCAACCCAGTGTTTGGGGGCGTAAAGACGGGGAGCTGTTTTTT. It encodes CASSQPSVWGRKDGELFF.

J is TRBJ2-3 and V is TRBV5-1, with a tentative D call TRBD1 (6 bases). Germline CDR1 SGHRS, CDR2 YFSETQ. Trimming removed 0 bases at V and 3 bases at J, with 11 bases between. The CDR3 totals 15 residues. CDR3 bases: TGCGCCAGCAGCTTGGAAATCGGACAGACAGATACGCAGTATTTT. This codes for CASSLEIGQTDTQYF. Supplemented by reference TRBV5-1 and TRBJ2-3, the full variable domain reads KAGVTQTPRYLIKTRGQQVTLSCSPISGHRSVSWYQQTPGQGLQFLFEYFSETQRNKGNFPGRFSGRQFSNSRSEMNVSTLELGDSALYLCASSLEIGQTDTQYFGPGTRLTVL.

The V call is TRBV27, the J call TRBJ1-2; 8 bases are shared with TRBD1. The length of the CDR3 is 13 residues. Germline V gene lookup returns CDR1 MNHEY and CDR2 SMNVEV (reference sequence). V lost 8 bases, J lost 3 bases, and 5 bases stayed unmatched. This CDR3 reads CASGQGAYYGYTF. For the CDR3, the DNA is TGTGCCAGCGGTCAGGGGGCATACTATGGCTACACCTTC.

V usage is TRBV7-2 and J usage is TRBJ2-7, with 8 bases aligning to TRBD2. With V trimmed by 3 bases and J by 4 bases, 11 bases remained unmatched. Looked up from germline, CDR1 is SGHTA and CDR2 is FQGNSA. The CDR3 sequence is 16 residues long. The CDR3 DNA is TGTGCCAGCAGCTTCCAGTGGGGGACTAGGTCGTACGAGCAGTACTTC. This encodes CASSFQWGTRSYEQYF.

The chain is built from TRBV6-5 and TRBJ1-1; 7 positions match TRBD1. The V gene end was trimmed by 6 bases and the J gene end by 4 bases; junction bases not matched to a gene: 8. Per germline, CDR1 MNHEY and CDR2 SVGAGI. The CDR3 extends over 14 amino acids. CDR3 loop: CASRLQGVGTEAFF. Here the CDR3 DNA reads TGTGCCAGCAGGCTCCAGGGGGTTGGCACTGAAGCTTTCTTT.

This clone was counted once. The CDR3 DNA reads as TGTGCCAGCAGTTCATTGGAAATTAGCGGGAGTTCCCAAGAGACCCAGTACTTC. Protein product: CASSSLEISGSSQETQYF. This chain joins TRBV28 and TRBJ2-5, with TRBD2 matching over 9 bases. Germline V gene data show CDR1 as MDHEN and CDR2 as SYDVKM. This CDR3 is 18 amino acids long. J lost 1 base, V lost 4 bases, and 13 bases had no gene match.

The V gene is TRBV14, the J gene TRBJ2-3; no clear D gene. V gave up 0 bases and J gave up 0 bases, with 4 bases separating them. The CDR3 is made up of 14 amino acids. The germline CDR1 and CDR2 sequences are SGHDN and FVKESK. CDR3 protein: CASSQDGSTDTQYF. CDR3 DNA: TGTGCCAGCAGCCAAGATGGCAGCACAGATACGCAGTATTTT.

J is TRBJ1-2 and V is TRBV19, with D possibly matching TRBD1 (5 bases). V lost 6 bases to trimming and J lost 7 bases, with 9 bases between them. The CDR3 is made up of 11 amino acids. The germline CDR1 and CDR2 sequences are LNHDA and SQIVND (reference sequence). CDR3 residues: CASSLGAGYTF. The CDR3 DNA reads TGTGCCAGTAGCTTAGGGGCTGGCTACACCTTC.

J is TRBJ2-5 and V is TRBV6-6; 7 nucleotides line up with TRBD2. Germline assignment: CDR1 MNHNY and CDR2 SVGAGI (reference sequence). The V and J ends lost 6 bases and 4 bases, in that order; junction bases with no gene match: 11. The CDR3 loop spans 15 amino acids. CDR3 region: CASSPWGEGGETQYF. The CDR3 DNA reads as TGTGCCAGCAGCCCTTGGGGGGAGGGAGGAGAGACCCAGTACTTC.

V and J are TRBV7-6 and TRBJ1-3; unclear D gene. Germline values: CDR1 SGHVS, CDR2 FNYEAQ. Trimming removed 1 base at V and 3 bases at J, with 4 bases between. The CDR3 runs to 13 residues. CDR3 amino acids: CASSLDSGNTIYF. The CDR3 DNA reads TGTGCCAGCAGCTTAGATAGTGGAAACACCATATATTTT. Drawing the rest from reference TRBV7-6 and TRBJ1-3, the complete variable domain is GAGVSQSPRYKVTKRGQDVALRCDPISGHVSLYWYRQALGQGPEFLTYFNYEAQQDKSGLPNDRFSAERPEGSISTLTIQRTEQRDSAMYRCASSLDSGNTIYFGEGSWLTVV.

This clone was counted between two and nine times. The V and J genes are TRBV29-1 and TRBJ1-1; a possible D gene is TRBD1 (5 bases). V was pared by 4 bases and J by 2 bases, with 11 bases between. This CDR3 comprises 13 residues. Germline CDR1 and CDR2: SQVTM and ANQGSEA. CDR3: CSVGMTANTEAFF. The CDR3 DNA reads TGCAGCGTTGGAATGACAGCCAACACTGAAGCTTTCTTT.

CDR3 in DNA: TGTGCCAGCAGCTTGACCGGGAGTAATCAGCCCCAGCATTTT. As protein: CASSLTGSNQPQHF. The gene calls are TRBV5-4 and TRBJ1-5, with D unresolved. Germline-derived CDR1 and CDR2 are SGHNT and YYREEE (reference sequence). The V gene lost 1 base and the J gene lost 4 bases, with 9 bases spanning the gap. CDR3 length equals 14 residues.

The gene calls are TRBV4-2 and TRBJ2-7; a possible D gene is TRBD2 (5 bases). CDR3 length: 13 residues. Deletions cut 4 bases from V and 6 bases from J, with 13 bases between. The germline V gene encodes CDR1 LGHNA and CDR2 YNFKEQ. The CDR3 reads CASSPSAAAEQYF. The CDR3 region has the DNA TGTGCCAGCAGCCCCTCAGCAGCGGCCGAGCAGTACTTC.

V usage is TRBV27 and J usage is TRBJ2-1; 8 bases agree with TRBD2. The V gene end was trimmed by 2 bases and the J gene end by 10 bases; junction bases not matched to a gene: 13. CDR1 MNHEY and CDR2 SMNVEV come from the germline V gene (reference sequence). CDR3 length: 16 residues. The DNA for the CDR3 is TGTGCCAGCAGTTTAGGTTGGCTAGCGGGTTATGACGAGCAGTTCTTC. This sequence encodes CASSLGWLAGYDEQFF.

V and J are TRBV19 and TRBJ1-1; D may be TRBD1 (5 bases). Germline V gene data show CDR1 as LNHDA and CDR2 as SQIVND (reference sequence). Trimming cost V 0 bases and J 8 bases, with 10 bases left between them. The CDR3 has 13 residues. The CDR3 loop is CASSIEGQREAFF. CDR3 DNA sequence: TGTGCCAGTAGTATAGAGGGGCAGAGAGAAGCTTTCTTT.

Written as DNA, the CDR3 is TGTGCCAGTAGTTTTGGGACAGGGTTGAACACTGAAGCTTTCTTT. Protein product: CASSFGTGLNTEAFF. The V call is TRBV19, the J call TRBJ1-1, with 9 bases identical to TRBD1. Germline CDR1 is LNHDA and CDR2 is SQIVND (reference sequence). This CDR3 is built from 15 residues. Unmatched junction bases numbered 4, after V lost 5 bases and J lost 0 bases.

This clone has a single count. Within the sample, other DNA sequences also encode this same CDR3. This rearrangement joins TRBV5-1 to TRBJ1-1; D might be TRBD1 (5 bases). The ends were cut back, 4 bases at V and 4 bases at J, with 17 bases in the middle. CDR3 length equals 15 residues. Germline-derived CDR1 and CDR2 are SGHRS and YFSETQ. CDR3 amino acids: CASSPRQGAGTEAFF. CDR3 nucleotide sequence: TGCGCCAGCAGCCCTCGTCAGGGAGCGGGCACTGAAGCTTTCTTT.

The CDR3 nucleotides are TGCAGCGTTGGTCTAGGTGAACTCACTGAAGCTTTCTTT. Protein sequence: CSVGLGELTEAFF. The rearrangement links TRBV29-1 to TRBJ1-1; D gene ambiguous. V was trimmed by 4 bases and J by 4 bases, leaving 13 bases between them. The V gene's germline CDR1 is SQVTM and CDR2 ANQGSEA. The CDR3 has 13 amino acids.

This sequence joins TRBV25-1 and TRBJ2-5; D might be TRBD1 (6 bases). Germline V gene lookup returns CDR1 MGHDK and CDR2 SYGVNS. The CDR3 contains 16 residues. The V gene lost 4 bases and the J gene lost 1 base, with 16 bases spanning the gap. Written as DNA, the CDR3 is TGTGCCAGCAGTGTGGCGGCAGGGGTAGCCCAAGAGACCCAGTACTTC. Its translation: CASSVAAGVAQETQYF.

The rearrangement joins TRBV4-3 to TRBJ2-3, with 7 bases identical to TRBD2. Unmatched junction bases numbered 5, after V lost 0 bases and J lost 2 bases. The germline CDR1 and CDR2 sequences are LGHNA and YSLEER. The CDR3 consists of 16 residues. The CDR3 protein is CASSQEWEGPTDTQYF. The CDR3 DNA is TGCGCCAGCAGCCAAGAGTGGGAGGGTCCCACAGATACGCAGTATTTT.

This clone was observed a single time. The chain has TRBV5-1 and TRBJ2-1; 8 bases agree with TRBD1. The germline gives CDR1 SGHRS, CDR2 YFSETQ. With 4 bases clipped from V and 4 bases from J, the junction kept 7 bases outside the gene matches. This CDR3 contains 15 residues. The CDR3 reads CASSLGQGLYNEQFF. CDR3 DNA sequence: TGCGCCAGCAGCCTTGGACAGGGCCTTTACAATGAGCAGTTCTTC.